This T cell receptor (beta chain) was sequenced in a study of blood T cell repertoires in COVID-19. Study information: Samples of COVID-19 (acute and convalescent) were obtained from the United States, Italy and Spain. Nucleic acid was either cDNA or gDNA, and it came from T cells, B-cell-depleted T cells, or PBMCs.

Authors' data handling: Amplification from reference gene primers served as the basis for estimated nucleated cell counts. Using immunoSEQ multiplex PCR, the repertoire was profiled, and TCRdb retains in-frame clones only, with some absent. V, J and clone size derive from that table, while D and trimming were established from the DNA sequence. The table lists roughly 200,000 clones, around 88% of them singletons, with more than 1.4% in the top ten. V gave up 5 bases and J gave up 2 bases; unmatched junction bases: 7. CDR3 length: 16 amino acids. The germline CDR1 and CDR2 sequences are SGHAT and FQNNGV.

This rearrangement joins TRBV11-2 to TRBJ2-2, with 8 bases lining up with TRBD1. This clonotype was sampled from a man younger than 35 with active or convalescent COVID-19. Specimen: peripheral blood. The CDR3 loop reads CASSVTGTGNTGELFF. As DNA, the CDR3 is TGTGCCAGCAGCGTCACCGGGACAGGAAACACCGGGGAGCTGTTTTTT.